This T cell receptor beta chain was recovered during a study of beta chain features in type 1 diabetes. General study results and limits: Within each of all four CD4+ subsets, Type 1 diabetes patients had TCRB CDR3s that were moderately but significantly shorter.

cDNA synthesis used the whole RNA isolate, giving expressed TCRB sequences. Assay: immunoSEQ multiplex PCR; the TCRdb copy retains only in-frame clones and omits some. The table has 250,000 to 300,000 clones, approximately 25% seen once. There are 15 residues in the CDR3. Germline V gene data show CDR1 as MDHEN and CDR2 as SYDVKM. With 3 bases removed from V and 5 bases from J, the gap between germline ends came to 16 bases. A heparinised blood draw that averaged about 110 mL was obtained once from each donor. As to this clone: Its antigen is as yet unknown.

This sequence joins TRBV28 and TRBJ1-2, with D perhaps TRBD1 (5 bases). The sample consisted of naive CD4+ T cells from blood. This TCR derives from a woman aged 30 to 39 with type 1 diabetes. CDR3 loop: CASSLSLWGLYGYTF. The DNA for the CDR3 is TGTGCCAGCAGTTTGTCGCTTTGGGGCCTATATGGCTACACCTTC.